This T cell receptor (beta chain) stems from a study of neoadjuvant anti-PD-1 for oral cavity cancer. Study summary: Nivolumab at 3 mg/kg was mostly given biweekly, three to four doses, pre-surgery. Study-wide results and caveats: With three patients per group, TCR findings need larger cohorts.

Most PBMC samples had 450 to 500 ng input DNA in six replicates. Produced via immunoSEQ multiplex PCR; TCRdb's table is partial and in-frame only. The sample includes fewer than 15,000 clones, roughly 67% of them seen just once. The germline V gene has CDR1 MDHEN and CDR2 SYDVKM. The CDR3 length is 18 residues. The ends were cut back, 1 base at V and 5 bases at J, with 21 bases in the middle. As to this clone: Its antigen is still unknown.

Cohort: HPV-negative, locally advanced oral cavity squamous cell carcinoma patients. This chain links TRBV28 with TRBJ1-5; D is ambiguous. This specimen was PBMCs, taken before nivolumab (anti-PD-1) treatment. This TCR came from a person aged 35-79 years with oral cavity squamous cell carcinoma. The CDR3 loop is CASSLSAGLGSGDQPQHF. As DNA, the CDR3 is TGTGCCAGCAGTTTATCGGCGGGTTTAGGTTCAGGAGATCAGCCCCAGCATTTT.